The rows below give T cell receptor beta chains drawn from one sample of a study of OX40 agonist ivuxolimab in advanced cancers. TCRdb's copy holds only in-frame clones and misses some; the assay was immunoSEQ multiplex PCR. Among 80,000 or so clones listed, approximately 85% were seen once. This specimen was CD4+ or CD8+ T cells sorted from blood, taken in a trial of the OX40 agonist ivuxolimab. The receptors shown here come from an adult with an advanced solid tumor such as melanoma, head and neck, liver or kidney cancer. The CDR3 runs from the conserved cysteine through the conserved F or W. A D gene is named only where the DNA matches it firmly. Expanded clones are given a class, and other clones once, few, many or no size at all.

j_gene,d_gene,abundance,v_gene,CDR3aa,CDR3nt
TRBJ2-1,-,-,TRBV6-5,CASSYGGSYNEQFF,TGTGCCAGCAGTTACGGGGGATCCTACAATGAGCAGTTCTTC
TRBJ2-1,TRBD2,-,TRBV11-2,CASSLGLADSYNEQFF,TGTGCCAGCAGCTTAGGACTAGCGGACTCCTACAATGAGCAGTTCTTC
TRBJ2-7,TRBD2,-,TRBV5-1,CASSTGLAGVYEQYF,TGCGCCAGCAGCACCGGACTAGCGGGAGTATACGAGCAGTACTTC
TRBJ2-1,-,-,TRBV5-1,CASSPGNFRGEQFF,TGCGCCAGCAGTCCCGGGAACTTTAGGGGTGAGCAGTTCTTC
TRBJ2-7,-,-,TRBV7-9,CASSLGGTVSYEQYF,TGTGCCAGCAGCCTAGGGGGGACAGTTTCCTACGAGCAGTACTTC
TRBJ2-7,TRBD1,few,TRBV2,CASSALFGQGVYEQYF,TGTGCCAGCAGTGCCCTTTTTGGACAGGGAGTGTACGAGCAGTACTTC
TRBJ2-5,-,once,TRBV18,CASSPRDGKETQYF,TGTGCCAGCTCACCTCGGGACGGTAAAGAGACCCAGTACTTC
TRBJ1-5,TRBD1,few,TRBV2,CASSSGTGGYQPQHF,TGTGCCAGCAGTTCCGGGACAGGGGGCTATCAGCCCCAGCATTTT
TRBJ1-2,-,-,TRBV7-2,CASSLGGNYGYTF,TGTGCCAGCAGCTTAGGAGGGAACTATGGCTACACCTTC
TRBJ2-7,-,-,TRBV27,CASSLSRVYEQYF,TGTGCCAGCAGTTTATCCAGGGTCTACGAGCAGTACTTC
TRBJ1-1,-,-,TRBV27,CASSGRAEAFF,TGTGCCAGCAGTGGCAGGGCTGAAGCTTTCTTT
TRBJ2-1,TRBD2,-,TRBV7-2,CASSLSRGGHEQFF,TGTGCCAGCAGCTTATCTCGGGGGGGCCATGAGCAGTTCTTC
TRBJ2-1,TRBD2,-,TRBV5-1,CASSLVLAGGTSSYNEQFF,TGCGCCAGCAGCTTGGTTCTGGCGGGGGGGACGAGCTCCTACAATGAGCAGTTCTTC
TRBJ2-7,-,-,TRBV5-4,CASSRDTSYEQYF,TGTGCCAGCAGCCGGGACACCTCCTACGAGCAGTACTTC
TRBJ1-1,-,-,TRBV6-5,CASSYSIPPMNTEAFF,TGTGCCAGCAGTTACTCGATTCCCCCCATGAACACTGAAGCTTTCTTT
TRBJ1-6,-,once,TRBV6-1,CASSELTGRLYNSPLHF,TGTGCCAGCAGTGAACTTACAGGCCGGCTCTATAATTCACCCCTCCACTTT
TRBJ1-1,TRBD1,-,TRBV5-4,CASRQGQVSSEAFF,TGTGCCAGCAGGCAGGGACAGGTCTCGTCTGAAGCTTTCTTT
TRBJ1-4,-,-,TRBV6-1,CASSRTVNAEKLFF,TGTGCCAGCAGCCGGACGGTGAATGCAGAAAAACTGTTTTTT
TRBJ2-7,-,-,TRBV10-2,CATRSGRAIWYEQYF,TGCGCCACCAGGTCAGGACGAGCGATTTGGTACGAGCAGTACTTC
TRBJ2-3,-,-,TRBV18,CASSPGATDTQYF,TGTGCCAGCTCACCAGGAGCGACAGATACGCAGTATTTT